Described below is a single TCR beta chain sequence and its context. This clone showed up just a few times. Its antigen is unknown. Base-call qualities are not available, and no considerably larger clone is one nucleotide away. In total, roughly 670 healthy bone marrow donors made up the cohort. All cohort members were sampled while nominally healthy, although unrecorded immune exposures were likely present. The donor tested CMV seropositive, placing the donor among the approximately 290 seropositive members of the cohort. A peripheral blood sample was provided by each donor, and peripheral blood mononuclear cells were used for TCR beta sequencing. The Qiagen DNeasy Blood Extraction Kit was used to extract genomic DNA from the blood cell samples. These data are taken from a study of cytomegalovirus exposure and HLA in healthy donors (TCRdb year 2017). With regard to the full study: An earlier analysis of 550 to 700 of the donors reported 276 Gb of sequence data and 120 million or so unique TCR beta sequences from approximately 180 million T cells. Approximately 300 gigabases of sequencing data and around 85 million unique TCR sequences made up an early release that covered several hundred HLA-typed donors. Of the 300 to 500 genotyped donors, more than 75% were placed in the genetic ancestry cluster associated with self-reported Caucasian donors. The aim of the study was to test whether cataloging public T cell receptors could identify signatures of past pathogen exposure. Using immunosequencing, the study profiled T cell repertoires from about 620 subjects and related those repertoires to cytomegalovirus serostatus. In addition to the first cohort of 666 subjects, a separate validation cohort of about 120 different subjects was used. To predict cytomegalovirus infection status, the study combined high-throughput TCR immunosequencing, statistical association of individual TCRs with disease status, and machine learning. A later analysis re-examined previously published TCR beta repertoires from just over 650 donors and added high-resolution HLA genotyping to investigate patterns of TCR occurrence. Rather than drawing on any new phenotypic data, the later analysis identified candidate immune exposures from TCR beta sequences and the way those sequences occurred across donors. In an earlier analysis of 500 to 650 of the donors, high-throughput TCR beta sequencing was used to judge whether each TCR beta V gene segment behaved as functional or pseudogenic. Donor age, sex, ethnicity and CMV serostatus were compiled together with the repertoire data. A later genetic analysis used genome-wide SNP genotypes for about three fifths of the 666 donors, treating that subset as a discovery cohort. Every repertoire in the discovery cohort had been generated on one and the same sequencing platform. HLA typing covered class I and class II loci at four-digit resolution. Typing coverage differed by locus: A, B, C, DRB1 and DQB1 were typed in roughly 629-640 donors, DQA1 in about 510, DPA1 in over 600, and DPB1 in 472. Five DR-DQ haplotypes were handled as single units for association and clustering, since linkage in the cohort was strong. Among 300 to 500 genotyped donors of the cohort, an average of approximately 240,000 unique TCR beta nucleotide sequences was sequenced per donor, of which roughly 18% were non-productive. Beyond this particular receptor, the publication reports: Linkage disequilibrium might explain the correlated functional status among segregating V segments, but an unknown experimental factor could not be ruled out. This cohort had only TCR beta chains sequenced, and the lack of alpha or paired-chain data limited which features could be detected. When HLA alleles, especially DR and DQ, strongly co-occurred, TCR associations were difficult to assign to individual alleles. A further reported finding was that TCR beta sequences accurately predicted the HLA-A and HLA-B alleles for most subjects in the first cohort. A later analysis associated about 17,000 TCR beta sequences with specific HLA alleles at a false discovery rate of 0.05. Most TCR sequences were observed very rarely across donors, whereas some public TCRs were present in many individuals. Compared with the 666-donor mean, donors in an Asian-associated ancestry cluster had fewer N-insertions in productive TCRs, according to a later genetic analysis. Some IMGT-functional V segments, including TRBV6-2 and TRBV6-3, could not be distinguished by the 87-base-pair reads and were therefore excluded. In a later analysis, HLA-associated TCR beta chains were found to be more clonally expanded and to have lower generation probabilities than equally common non-associated chains. The only immune exposure information available for the cohort was CMV serostatus. In the study, about 150 TCR beta chains were listed as associated with cytomegalovirus. Roughly 15 rarely observed V segments, including chromosome 9 orphons, were excluded from the earlier analysis of approximately 500 of the donors because counts were too low. Three of the identified cytomegalovirus-associated TCR beta chains were confirmed in vitro to be specific for cytomegalovirus antigens. Roughly uniform sequencing depth across donors was assumed in presence/absence analyses, although this assumption may not hold. In a later analysis, several top co-occurrence clusters were reported to appear linked to parvovirus B19, influenza, CMV and Epstein-Barr virus. In an earlier analysis of more than 500 of the donors, most TCR beta V segments appeared in productive rearrangements about 87% or about 30% of the time, broadly matching IMGT annotations. Most CMV-associated TCR beta chains appeared to be HLA-restricted in a later analysis, and the HLA associations seemed to be driven largely by CMV exposure. A later genetic analysis associated a missense DCLRE1C variant with V-gene and J-gene trimming of TCR beta chains, and an independent cohort replicated the association. It was suggested by the authors that the approach could potentially be generalized to other disease states and immunological phenotypes. Because HLA typing was unavailable for some donors at each locus, only the typed subset was used in association tests. A group of highly shared sequence variants was considered likely to be a technical artifact of the sequencing pipeline. The classifier was reported to diagnose cytomegalovirus status with high specificity and sensitivity in both the original and validation cohorts. A later analysis found that TCR association rates varied across HLA loci, with DRB1 alleles showing the most associated TCRs and HLA-C alleles the fewest.

V trim: 2 bases; J trim: 2 bases; unmatched bases: 0. The CDR3 runs 14 amino acids, cysteine and phenylalanine included. This entry keeps only the CDR3 DNA: 42 bases, framed from base 1. The germline V gene (reference sequence) supplies CDR1 MNHNY and CDR2 SVGAGI. Receptor amplification or capture employed the immunoSEQ multiplex PCR assay. A mixture of 60 forward primers for TCR Vbeta segments and 13 reverse primers for TCR Jbeta segments was used in the multiplex PCR. The CDR3 region of rearranged TCR beta genes was amplified from genomic DNA with a multiplex PCR assay. The Illumina HiSeq System was used to sequence the amplified TCR beta libraries as 87-base-pair reads. The original pipeline was this. In a later analysis, tens of millions of unique TCR beta chains were counted across the roughly 610 repertoires, and about 10 million of these chains were shared by at least two donors. Raw reads were error-corrected and collapsed into unique sequences with a nearest-neighbor algorithm that merged closely related sequences to remove PCR and sequencing errors. CDR3 sequences were aligned to IMGT reference sequences to assign V, D and J gene segments. Each retained sequence needed at least a six-nucleotide match to both a V gene segment and a J gene segment. A rearrangement counted as productive if the CDR3 had no stop codons and remained in frame with V and J, and every other rearrangement counted as non-productive. CDR3 was defined by IMGT convention, running from the second conserved V-encoded cysteine to the conserved J-encoded phenylalanine. The earlier analysis of around 640 of the donors excluded sequences that lacked an unambiguous match to a single V gene segment. An earlier analysis of 587 of the donors classified V segments as functional when productive rearrangements were above 56.7% and as segregating when the standard deviation between donors was above 5%. A statistical classification framework was built for diagnosing cytomegalovirus status from the catalog of TCR beta chain sequences. In a later analysis, TCR nucleotide sequences were compared against IMGT/GENE-DB human TR gene sequences so that V and J genes could be assigned. In a later analysis, CDR3 sequences and most-parsimonious VDJ recombination scenarios were assigned using the TCRdist pipeline. In a later analysis, each TCR beta chain was defined by its CDR3 amino acid sequence together with its V-gene family, and reads lacking a unique V-gene family were excluded. To address suspected cross-contamination and a sequencing artifact, a later analysis removed 592 highly shared, low-generation-probability nucleotide sequences. For each public chain, a later analysis derived a clonal expansion index from normalized ranks of inferred template counts within each repertoire. In a later analysis, generation probabilities were computed using a VDJ recombination model fitted to out-of-frame rearrangements, and the results were checked against IGoR. In a later analysis, hypergeometric tests were used to score TCR-TCR, TCR-HLA and TCR-CMV co-occurrence, with a repertoire-size bias correction applied to TCR pairs. A later analysis estimated false discovery rates by permuting HLA or CMV assignments 20 times. In a later analysis, co-occurring TCRs were grouped with DBSCAN, and TCRdist sequence similarity was added when clustering was performed within HLA-allele-positive subsets. Repertoires with fewer than 30,000 or more than 120,000 public chains, plus five repertoires with anomalous nucleotide sharing, were excluded from co-occurrence clustering. TCRdb's version of the immuneACCESS table is confined to in-frame rearrangements and falls short of the full clone set. An unresolved V gene accounts for under half of the shortfall where checked; the remainder is of unknown origin. For V, J and clone size, that table is used; D and trimming come from the DNA. In all, the sample holds some 67,000 clones, and around 91% of those were seen once. The top ten clonotypes cover about an eighth of the sample.

This TCR came from a woman in her twenties or thirties in good health and CMV-seropositive. The source material was PBMCs. The chain joins TRBV6-6 to TRBJ1-3, and 7 junction bases match TRBD1. The CDR3 has the sequence CASSYDRAGNTIYF. The base sequence is TGTGCCAGCAGTTACGACAGGGCTGGAAACACCATATATTTT.